This TCR beta chain was sequenced for a study of identical twins. This CDR3 spans 14 amino acids. Germline CDR1 is MNHEY and CDR2 is SVGAGI. V dropped 2 bases and J dropped 5 bases, with 10 bases sitting between them. From the 5' RACE reads, TCRdb called clonotypes with MiXCR, one entry per CDR3 protein. The data hold about 520,000 distinct CDR3 sequences, with 20% to 25% observed a single time. These data were also filed under a second study, of T cells expressing NK-cell markers. As reported in that work: NKG2C+ dominant clonotypes from 5 or 6 donors made up roughly 1.0-7.0% of CD8+ T cells.

The chain recombines TRBV6-5 with TRBJ2-4; D is possibly TRBD2 (6 bases). The material sequenced was CD4+ T cells sorted from blood. The receptor was isolated from a woman aged 18-29 years in good health. The CDR3 is CASSYPPSENIQYF. DNA of the CDR3: TGTGCCAGCAGTTACCCGCCTAGCGAAAACATTCAGTACTTC.